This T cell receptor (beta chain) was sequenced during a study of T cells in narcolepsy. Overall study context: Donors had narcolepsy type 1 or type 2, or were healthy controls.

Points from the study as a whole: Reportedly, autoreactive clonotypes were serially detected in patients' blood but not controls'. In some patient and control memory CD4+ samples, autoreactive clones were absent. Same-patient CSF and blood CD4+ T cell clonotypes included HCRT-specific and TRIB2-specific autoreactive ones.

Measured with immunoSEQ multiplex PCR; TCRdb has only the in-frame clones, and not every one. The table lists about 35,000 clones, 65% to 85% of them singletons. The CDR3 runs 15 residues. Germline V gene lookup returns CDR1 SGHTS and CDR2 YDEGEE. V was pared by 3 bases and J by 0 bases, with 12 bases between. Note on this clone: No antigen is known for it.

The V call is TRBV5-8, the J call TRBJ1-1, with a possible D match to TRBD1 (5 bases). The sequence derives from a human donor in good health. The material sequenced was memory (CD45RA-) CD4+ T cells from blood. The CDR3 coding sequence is TGTGCCAGCAGCTCTCGTGGGGGAATGAACACTGAAGCTTTCTTT. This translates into CASSSRGGMNTEAFF.